A single sample gave rise to the 12 T cell receptor beta chains below, sequenced in a study of radiation and T cells in renal cell carcinoma. Time point indicated: blood 2 weeks post-SBRT. Treatment specified: 15 Gy SBRT to primary tumor, nephrectomy 4 weeks later. Clones were sequenced by immunoSEQ multiplex PCR, and TCRdb holds only the in-frame ones, with some missing. The table has more than 150,000 clones, approximately 86% seen once. The sequencing here drew on blood, taken from a patient whose treatment included radiotherapy and nephrectomy. The receptor source for this set is a woman aged 50 to 65 with renal cell carcinoma.

This clone has just a few counts. The V and J genes are TRBV19 and TRBJ1-4; maybe TRBD1 (5 bases). The V and J ends lost 3 bases and 3 bases respectively, with 11 bases between them. This CDR3 region has 15 residues. CDR1 is LNHDA and CDR2 is SQIVND in the germline V gene (reference sequence). CDR3 sequence (DNA): TGTGCCAGTAGTATCCTCGGGACGGCTAATGAAAAACTGTTTTTT. Protein: CASSILGTANEKLFF.

This clone has just a few counts. The chain employs TRBV5-4 and TRBJ2-2, with a possible D match to TRBD1 (6 bases). The germline CDR1 and CDR2 sequences are SGHNT and YYREEE (reference sequence). CDR3 length: 15 residues. Trimming shortened V by 5 bases and J by 4 bases, and 15 bases separated the two germline ends. The CDR3: CASSYSSGATGELFF. CDR3 sequence (DNA): TGTGCCAGCAGTTACTCTTCAGGGGCCACCGGGGAGCTGTTTTTT. Full variable domain (rest looked up from reference TRBV5-4 and TRBJ2-2): ETGVTQSPTHLIKTRGQQVTLRCSSQSGHNTVSWYQQALGQGPQFIFQYYREEENGRGNFPPRFSGLQFPNYSSELNVNALELDDSALYLCASSYSSGATGELFFGEGSRLTVL.

V usage is TRBV4-1 and J usage is TRBJ1-6; no firm D call. V was pared by 1 base and J by 7 bases, with 14 bases between. Germline V CDR1 and CDR2: MGHRA, YSYEKL. The CDR3 contains 16 residues. The CDR3 reads CASSQVPGERNSPLHF. CDR3 in DNA: TGCGCCAGCAGCCAAGTACCTGGGGAGCGCAATTCACCCCTCCACTTT.

In this sample, this clone turned up once. For the CDR3, the DNA is TGTGCCAGCAGCGCCCAACCGAGCTCCTACGAGCAGTACTTC. It encodes CASSAQPSSYEQYF. V usage is TRBV11-2 and J usage is TRBJ2-7; D gene unclear. Germline V gives CDR1 SGHAT, CDR2 FQNNGV. This CDR3 has 14 residues. Trimming took off 5 bases at V and 0 bases at J, with 11 bases between the two ends.

The chain has TRBV5-8 and TRBJ2-7; possibly TRBD1 or TRBD2 for D (6 bases each). V was cut by 4 bases and J by 4 bases, with 21 bases left in between. The CDR3 runs to 16 residues. Germline V CDR1 and CDR2: SGHTS, YDEGEE. The CDR3: CASSHGGLTLGYEQYF. The CDR3 bases are TGTGCCAGCAGCCACGGGGGCCTTACTCTTGGATACGAGCAGTACTTC.

The chain is built from TRBV2 and TRBJ1-1; D is possibly TRBD1 (5 bases). The CDR3 extends over 14 amino acids. Between the trimmed V and J ends, which lost 6 bases and 1 base, there was a span of 12 bases. Germline assignment: CDR1 SNHLY and CDR2 FYNNEI. The DNA of the CDR3 is TGTGCCAGCAGACCGGGACCGCCGAACACTGAAGCTTTCTTT. Translation gives CASRPGPPNTEAFF.

This chain connects TRBV29-1 to TRBJ1-4, with D perhaps matching TRBD1 (5 bases). The germline V and J ends were trimmed by 7 bases and 4 bases, with 16 bases remaining between them. The germline V gene encodes CDR1 SQVTM and CDR2 ANQGSEA. The CDR3 spans 14 residues. The DNA for the CDR3 is TGCAGCGCCGCTCTCGGGGGTAATAATGAAAAACTGTTTTTT. Translating gives CSAALGGNNEKLFF.

The rearrangement joins TRBV23-1 to TRBJ2-5; 9 bases fit TRBD1. Being an ORF, TRBV23-1 has a function that is uncertain. The ends lost 1 base at V and 4 bases at J; junction bases unmatched: 13. The CDR3 sequence is 18 residues long. CDR3 sequence reads: CASSQFVGTGRAGETQYF. The CDR3 nucleotides read TGCGCCAGCAGTCAATTCGTTGGGACAGGGCGCGCTGGAGAGACCCAGTACTTC.

This clone was seen only once. V usage is TRBV6-1 and J usage is TRBJ1-2; 7 bases fit TRBD1. Unmatched junction bases numbered 11, after V lost 4 bases and J lost 0 bases. The CDR3 loop spans 17 amino acids. The V gene's germline CDR1 is MNHNS and CDR2 SASEGT. The CDR3 spells CASSGGGARVANYGYTF. The CDR3 nucleotides read TGTGCCAGCAGTGGAGGGGGCGCGAGGGTAGCTAACTATGGCTACACCTTC.

V and J are TRBV2 and TRBJ1-4; D is undetermined. Germline V gene data show CDR1 as SNHLY and CDR2 as FYNNEI. The ends were cut back, 6 bases at V and 3 bases at J, with 14 bases in the middle. This CDR3 is built from 15 residues. The DNA of the CDR3 is TGTGCCAGCAGGACCCCTTGGGGAGCTAATGAAAAACTGTTTTTT. Translation gives CASRTPWGANEKLFF.

This clone was detected only once. The CDR3 loop is CASSYSSNEQFF. The CDR3 DNA follows: TGTGCCAGCAGTTACTCGAGTAATGAGCAGTTCTTC. The chain combines TRBV6-5 with TRBJ2-1; D remains ambiguous. The V end lost 0 bases, the J end lost 7 bases, and 4 bases lay between the germline ends. This CDR3 contains 12 residues. Germline assignment: CDR1 MNHEY and CDR2 SVGAGI.

This clone was recorded only once. V is TRBV4-1 and J is TRBJ1-6; D gene ambiguous. Trimming cost V 0 bases and J 10 bases, with 7 bases left between them. CDR3 length: 13 amino acids. CDR1 and CDR2 (germline): MGHRA, YSYEKL. CDR3 amino acids: CASSQEEGSPLHF. CDR3 DNA sequence: TGCGCCAGCAGCCAAGAAGAGGGATCACCCCTCCACTTT.